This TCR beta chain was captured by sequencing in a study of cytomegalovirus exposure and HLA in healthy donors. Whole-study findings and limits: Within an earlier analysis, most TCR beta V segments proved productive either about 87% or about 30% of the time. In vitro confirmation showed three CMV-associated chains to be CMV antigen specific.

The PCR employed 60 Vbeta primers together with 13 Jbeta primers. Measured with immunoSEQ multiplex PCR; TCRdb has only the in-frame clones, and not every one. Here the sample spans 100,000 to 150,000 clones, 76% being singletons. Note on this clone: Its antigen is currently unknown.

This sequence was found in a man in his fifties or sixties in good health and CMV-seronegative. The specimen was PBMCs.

The CDR3 region has the DNA TGTGCCATCCGGGACAGGAACTCTGGAAACACCATATATTTT. Translation: CAIRDRNSGNTIYF. The rearrangement joins TRBV10-3 to TRBJ1-3, with 8 positions matching TRBD1. With 8 bases clipped from V and 0 bases from J, the junction kept 3 bases outside the gene matches. Germline assignment: CDR1 ENHRY and CDR2 SYGVKD. The CDR3 sequence is 14 residues long.